Below are 9 T cell receptor beta chains sequenced from a single sample in a study of blood T cells in healthy people across ages. Then a second PCR, running roughly 6 to 12 cycles, was carried out with a sample-barcoded 5' primer and a J-beta primer mix. MiXCR, run by TCRdb on the 5' RACE reads, gives a single entry per CDR3 protein. The data hold about 640,000 distinct CDR3 sequences, with approximately 40% observed a single time. The specimen sequenced was blood. The origin of the receptors is a man aged 80 or over in good health.

The chain joins TRBV7-6 to TRBJ2-5, with 9 bases identical to TRBD1. The end of the DNA aligns better with TRBJ2-7, so the J call may be wrong. CDR1 is SGHVS and CDR2 is FNYEAQ in the germline V gene. This CDR3 is built from 16 residues. CDR3 amino acids: CASSEYRGLISYEQYF. Written as DNA, the CDR3 is TGTGCCAGCAGCGAATACAGGGGGCTTATCTCCTACGAGCAGTACTTC.

V is TRBV5-1 and J is TRBJ2-7; 11 nucleotides align to TRBD2. The J call may be in error: the DNA end matches TRBJ2-5 better. Germline V gene lookup returns CDR1 SGHRS and CDR2 YFSETQ. The CDR3 is 17 amino acids. The CDR3 here is CASSSPGLAGGPKTQYF. DNA for the CDR3: TGCGCCAGCAGCTCCCCGGGTTTAGCGGGAGGGCCGAAGACCCAGTACTTC.

This sequence joins TRBV6-1 and TRBJ2-3, with a tentative D call TRBD1 (5 bases). Deletions cut 7 bases from V and 0 bases from J, with 11 bases between. The length of the CDR3 is 14 residues. Germline V gene sequence: CDR1 MNHNS, CDR2 SASEGT. The CDR3 loop is CASNQGLSTDTQYF. The CDR3 coding sequence is TGTGCCAGCAATCAGGGTTTGAGCACAGATACGCAGTATTTT.

V gene TRBV20-1 combines with J gene TRBJ2-2, with TRBD1 identical over 8 bases. Germline V lookup: CDR1 DFQATT, CDR2 SNEGSKA (reference sequence). The CDR3 extends over 15 amino acids. Unmatched junction bases numbered 8, after V lost 2 bases and J lost 6 bases. This CDR3 is CSARRQGATAGELFF. The DNA of the CDR3 is TGCAGTGCTAGAAGGCAGGGGGCTACCGCCGGGGAGCTGTTTTTT.

This clonotype was counted only a few times. This sequence joins TRBV7-2 and TRBJ2-1; 9 bases match TRBD2. This CDR3 has 15 amino acids. J gave up 7 bases and V 3 bases, and 7 bases lay outside the gene matches. In germline, CDR1 is SGHTA, CDR2 FQGNSA. CDR3 DNA sequence: TGTGCCAGCAGCTTGCCGACTAGCGGAAGGAATGAGCAGTTCTTC. Translating gives CASSLPTSGRNEQFF.

This clonotype has just a few counts. The chain has TRBV5-1 and TRBJ2-3; D may correspond to TRBD1 or TRBD2 (5 bases each). This CDR3 is 16 amino acids long. V lost 2 bases to trimming and J lost 0 bases, with 13 bases between them. Germline V gene lookup returns CDR1 SGHRS and CDR2 YFSETQ. CDR3 in DNA: TGCGCCAGCAGCTTCATACAGGACTCTAGCACAGATACGCAGTATTTT. Its protein is CASSFIQDSSTDTQYF.

This clonotype was seen a handful of times. The genes are TRBV4-3 and TRBJ2-7, with D uncertain. V lost 0 bases and J lost 4, with 13 bases in between. The CDR3 has 15 residues. Per germline, CDR1 LGHNA and CDR2 YSLEER. The CDR3 loop is CASSQELAVGYEQYF. CDR3 bases: TGCGCCAGCAGCCAAGAGTTGGCAGTAGGGTACGAGCAGTACTTC.

The chain carries TRBV12-3 or TRBV12-4 and TRBJ2-5, with TRBD2 matching 10 bases. The CDR3 has 17 residues. J was trimmed by 0 bases and V by 6 bases; bases with no gene match: 10. This CDR3 reads CASSKDRSGRYQETQYF. CDR3 sequence (DNA): TGTGCCAGCAGCAAGGACCGTAGCGGGAGGTACCAAGAGACCCAGTACTTC.

V gene TRBV9 combines with J gene TRBJ1-2; D might be TRBD1 (6 bases). The V gene lost 3 bases and the J gene lost 1 base, with 13 bases spanning the gap. CDR1 is SGDLS, CDR2 YYNGEE, per germline. The CDR3 loop spans 15 amino acids. The CDR3 region is CASSGKQGGNYGYTF. DNA of the CDR3: TGTGCCAGCAGCGGAAAACAGGGAGGTAACTATGGCTACACCTTC.